The entry below describes one TCR beta chain. No antigen is known for it. The Oncomine TCR Beta short-read assay sequenced DNA from cultured CD4+ T cells. TCRdb analysed the PCR reads with MiXCR anew, one entry per CDR3 protein. The sample gives some 24,000 distinct CDR3 sequences, 40% to 50% of which show up once; roughly 4.1% is in the top ten. V shed 7 bases, J shed 5 bases, and the junction held 15 bases outside the gene matches. This CDR3 spans 16 amino acids. Looked up from germline, CDR1 is SGHTA and CDR2 is FQGNSA. The time point was: late sampling 161 to 241 days after vaccination in a few convalescent patients. The sample's treatment: roughly 10-day PBMC culture with coronavirus spike peptide pools or control peptides (ViraFEST assay). The sample belongs to a study of vaccination and CD4 T cells after COVID-19.

The sequence was obtained from a human donor who had recovered from COVID-19. The chain is built from TRBV7-2 and TRBJ2-7, with TRBD2 identical over 9 bases. The source was CD4+ T cells from blood, cultured in vitro, collected about 7 months after SARS-CoV-2 vaccination. The CDR3 sequence: CASTHSVVAGDNEQYF. The DNA of the CDR3 is TGTGCCAGCACCCACTCGGTCGTAGCGGGAGATAACGAGCAGTACTTC.